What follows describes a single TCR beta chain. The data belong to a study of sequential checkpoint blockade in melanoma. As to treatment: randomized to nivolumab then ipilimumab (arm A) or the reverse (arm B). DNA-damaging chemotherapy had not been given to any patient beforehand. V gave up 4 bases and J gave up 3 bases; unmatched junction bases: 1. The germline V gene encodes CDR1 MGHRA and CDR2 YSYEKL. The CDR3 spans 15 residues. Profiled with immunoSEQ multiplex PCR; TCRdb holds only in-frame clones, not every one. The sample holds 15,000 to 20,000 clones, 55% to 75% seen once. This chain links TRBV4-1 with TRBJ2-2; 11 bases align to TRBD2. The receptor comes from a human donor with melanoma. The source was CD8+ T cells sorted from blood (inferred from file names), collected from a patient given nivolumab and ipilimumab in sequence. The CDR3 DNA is TGCGCCAGCAGCCCACTAGCGGGAGACACCGGGGAGCTGTTTTTT. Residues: CASSPLAGDTGELFF.